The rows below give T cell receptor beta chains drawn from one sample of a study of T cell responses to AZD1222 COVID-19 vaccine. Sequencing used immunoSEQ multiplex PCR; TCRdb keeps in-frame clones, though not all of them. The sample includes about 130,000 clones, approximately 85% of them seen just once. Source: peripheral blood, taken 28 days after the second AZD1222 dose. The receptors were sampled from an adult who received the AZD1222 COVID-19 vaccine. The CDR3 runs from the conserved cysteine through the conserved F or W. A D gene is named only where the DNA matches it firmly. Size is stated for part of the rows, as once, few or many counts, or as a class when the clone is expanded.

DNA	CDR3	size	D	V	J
TGTGCCAGCAGCCGAGAAGCCGGAAAGTCCTACGAGCAGTACTTC	CASSREAGKSYEQYF	NA	NA	TRBV11-2	TRBJ2-7
TGTGCCAGTAGTATTACCGGCGGGTATGGCTACACCTTC	CASSITGGYGYTF	NA	NA	TRBV19	TRBJ1-2
TGTGCCAGCAAGCAGGTGGACATTCAGTACTTC	CASKQVDIQYF	once	NA	TRBV11-2	TRBJ2-4
TGCGCCAGCAGCTTGGGGTCAGCGAGCTCTGGAAACACCATATATTTT	CASSLGSASSGNTIYF	NA	NA	TRBV5-1	TRBJ1-3
TGTGCCAGTAGTACAAGGACAGGGGCGGATACGCAGTATTTT	CASSTRTGADTQYF	few	TRBD1	TRBV19	TRBJ2-3
TGCGCCAGCACCCGGGAGGGCGGGTTCAGTTGGGGTGGTGAGCAGTTCTTC	CASTREGGFSWGGEQFF	few	TRBD2	TRBV5-1	TRBJ2-1
TGTGCCAGTAGTCCCCAGGGGCGGAACACTGAAGCTTTCTTT	CASSPQGRNTEAFF	NA	NA	TRBV19	TRBJ1-1
TGTGCCAGCAGTGAAGGCTGGCGAGGATCACCCCTCCACTTT	CASSEGWRGSPLHF	NA	NA	TRBV6-1	TRBJ1-6
TGTGCCTGGAGTAATACCACAGGGGTTCTAGGTTCACCCCTCCACTTT	CAWSNTTGVLGSPLHF	once	TRBD1	TRBV30	TRBJ1-6
TGTGCCAGCACCCTGAGGACAGGGCCCTACGAGCAGTACTTC	CASTLRTGPYEQYF	NA	TRBD1	TRBV27	TRBJ2-7